This section outlines one T cell receptor beta chain sequence together with its context. This sample was taken from a study of T cell repertoires in cytomegalovirus infection. Study at large: An indication of both CMV infection and matching HLA type came from public TCR beta signatures.

CDR3 length: 11 residues. Germline CDR1 and CDR2: MNHEY and SVGAGI. V lost 2 bases to trimming and J lost 7 bases, with 3 bases between them. A single record per CDR3 protein comes from TCRdb applying MiXCR to the reads. Among approximately 700,000 distinct CDR3 sequences, about a third were seen once, and the ten largest hold under 3.5%. The sequence was collected from a human donor in good health (CMV status not recorded). Some clones in this sample may be carry-over from other donors' samples. V is TRBV6-5 and J is TRBJ2-1; no firm D call. The sequenced material came from PBMCs. CDR3 bases: TGTGCCAGCAGTTACCCTAATGAGCAGTTCTTC. Translated, it gives CASSYPNEQFF.